The rows below give T cell receptor beta chains drawn from one sample of a study of post-analysis software for immune sequencing data. TCRdb re-called the PCR reads with MiXCR, one entry per CDR3 protein. In the table there are 450,000 to 650,000 distinct CDR3 sequences, roughly 46% of which are singletons. Sequenced: blood. Receptor source: a girl between 5 and 17 years old with multiple sclerosis. Both conserved end residues are part of each CDR3. Fields, in order: D gene, J gene, clone size, V gene, CDR3 DNA, CDR3 protein. The D gene is left open where the match is weak. Only some rows state a clone size, as once, few, many or a class for expanded clones.

TRBD2 TRBJ2-5 . TRBV7-8 TGTGCCAGCAGCTTAACGGGAGGGCCGGGAGAGACCCAGTACTTC CASSLTGGPGETQYF
. TRBJ2-5 few TRBV11-3 TGTGCCAGCAGCTCCCTCGACAGCCGTCAAGAGACCCAGTACTTC CASSSLDSRQETQYF
. TRBJ2-5 . TRBV2 TGTGCCAGCCAACGGACTTGCGGGGCGGGGGAGACCCAGTACTTC CASQRTCGAGETQYF
TRBD1 TRBJ1-1 . TRBV5-1 TGCGCCAGCAGCTTGGGGGACAGCGAAGCTTTCTTT CASSLGDSEAFF
TRBD1 TRBJ2-7 . TRBV29-1 TGCAGCGTTGGTGGAACGGGACAGGGAGGCGAGCAGTACTTC CSVGGTGQGGEQYF
TRBD2 TRBJ2-1 . TRBV12-3/TRBV12-4 TGTGCCAGCATTTCGGGGCGGGGGGGCTTCGATGAGCAGTTCTTC CASISGRGGFDEQFF
TRBD2 TRBJ2-4 . TRBV10-3 TGTGCCATCAGTGACCCGGGACTAGCGGGAGCCAAAAGCATTCAGTACTTC CAISDPGLAGAKSIQYF
. TRBJ2-1 . TRBV3-1 TGTACCAGCAGCCCGGGACTCCGCCTCATGAAGCAGTTCTTC CTSSPGLRLMKQFF
TRBD1 TRBJ1-2 . TRBV20-1 TGCAGTGCCGGGGACAGGGCCAATGGCTACACCTTC CSAGDRANGYTF
TRBD1 TRBJ2-7 few TRBV6-7 TGTGCCAGCAGTCCAAAAGGACAGGATACCTACGAGCAGTACTTC CASSPKGQDTYEQYF
. TRBJ2-1 few TRBV7-2 TGTGCCAGCAGCTTAGGATTCCAGGATGAGCAGTTCTTC CASSLGFQDEQFF
. TRBJ2-3 . TRBV7-8 TGTGCCAGCAGCCCTTGGACGGCAGATACGCAGTATTTT CASSPWTADTQYF
. TRBJ2-7 . TRBV7-2 TGTGCCAGCAGCTTAGATACCAGGGAAGAAGAGCAGTACTTC CASSLDTREEEQYF
. TRBJ2-1 once TRBV4-1 TGCGCCAGCAGCCAAGGTGGTTTCATTAGGGCGGAGCAGTTCTTC CASSQGGFIRAEQFF
. TRBJ1-2 . TRBV12-3/TRBV12-4 TGTGCCAGCAGTTTGACCAGGGACAACTATGGCTACACCTTC CASSLTRDNYGYTF
. TRBJ2-7 many TRBV12-3/TRBV12-4 TGTGCCAGCGGATCAGGGTTAGGGGAGCAGTACTTC CASGSGLGEQYF
. TRBJ1-6 . TRBV6-1 TGTGCCAGCAGTGAAAGTGGGGGTAATTCACCCCTCCACTTT CASSESGGNSPLHF
. TRBJ2-5 . TRBV4-1 TGCGCCAGCAGCCGACAGGAGCAAGAGACCCAGTACTTC CASSRQEQETQYF
. TRBJ2-5 . TRBV15 TGTGCCACCAGCAGAGATGGGGGGAGCCAAGAGACCCAGTACTTC CATSRDGGSQETQYF
TRBD1 TRBJ2-3 . TRBV13 TGTGCCAGCAGCTTAGCAGGGGGCTACGGCACAGATACGCAGTATTTT CASSLAGGYGTDTQYF
. TRBJ2-1 few TRBV7-6 TGTGCCAGCAGCTTAGACTTGGGGAACAATGAGCAGTTCTTC CASSLDLGNNEQFF
. TRBJ2-5 . TRBV5-1 TGCGCCAGCAGCTTGTTCAGTAGCCACCAAGAGACCCAGTACTTC CASSLFSSHQETQYF
TRBD2 TRBJ2-5 many TRBV6-6 TGTGCCAGCAGCTACAACCCAGCGGGAGGGCCAGCAGAGACCCAGTACTTC CASSYNPAGGPAETQYF
. TRBJ2-7 . TRBV5-5 TGTGCCAGCAGCTTGGCCGGAACCCACGAGCAGTACTTC CASSLAGTHEQYF
. TRBJ2-3 . TRBV20-1 TGCAGCCACCTAGAGAGGGATGGGACAGATACGCAGTATTTT CSHLERDGTDTQYF
. TRBJ2-1 once TRBV28 TGTGCCCTTCAATCCGGGGGCCATGAGCAGTTCTTC CALQSGGHEQFF
. TRBJ2-7 many TRBV12-3/TRBV12-4 TGTGCCAGCAGTTCCAGCGGAGCCTACGAGCAGTACTTC CASSSSGAYEQYF
TRBD2 TRBJ2-1 few TRBV2 TGTGCCAGCACCGGACTAGGAAATGAGCAGTTCTTC CASTGLGNEQFF
. TRBJ2-1 few TRBV7-9 TGTGCCAGCAGCTTGGGGAGGAGCAATGGGGAGCAGTTCTTC CASSLGRSNGEQFF
TRBD2 TRBJ2-7 . TRBV5-1 TGCGCCAGCAGCGCCGGACTAGCGGGAGTCGAGCAGTACTTC CASSAGLAGVEQYF
. TRBJ1-2 . TRBV7-2 TGTGCCAGCAGCCCTGGACCGGCCAGCTATGGCTACACCTTC CASSPGPASYGYTF
TRBD2 TRBJ2-1 few TRBV27 TGTGCCAGCAGTTTACCGGGACTAGGTTCCTACAATGAGCAGTTCTTC CASSLPGLGSYNEQFF
TRBD2 TRBJ2-7 few TRBV4-1 TGCGCCAGCAGCCATGGCCGTGGACTAGCGGTGGGGGAGCAGTACTTC CASSHGRGLAVGEQYF
TRBD2 TRBJ2-3 . TRBV6-5 TGTGCCAGCAGTTACTCGCTGCGGGGGGTGGGCACAGATACGCAGTATTTT CASSYSLRGVGTDTQYF
. TRBJ2-1 few TRBV3-1 TGTGCCAGCAGTCATGGAGCGAATGAGCAGTTCTTC CASSHGANEQFF
. TRBJ1-1 . TRBV6-5 TGTGCCAGCAGTTACAATCGAGGTCCCACTGAAGCTTTCTTT CASSYNRGPTEAFF
. TRBJ2-7 . TRBV27 TGTGCCAGCAGTTTCCGGGCCCTCGGGGGCGAGCAGTACTTC CASSFRALGGEQYF
. TRBJ2-7 few TRBV12-3/TRBV12-4 TGTGCCAGCAGGCGGACTGGGTACTACGAGCAGTACTTC CASRRTGYYEQYF
TRBD1 TRBJ2-5 . TRBV13 TGTGCCAGCAGCTCGGGACAGGCGGAAGAGACCCAGTACTTC CASSSGQAEETQYF
TRBD2 TRBJ2-5 few TRBV12-3/TRBV12-4 TGTGCCAGCAATAGACTAGCGGGAGAAGAGACCCAGTACTTC CASNRLAGEETQYF
TRBD2 TRBJ2-7 . TRBV7-2 TGTGCCAGCAGTTACGGGGGGGACTACGAGCAGTACTTC CASSYGGDYEQYF
. TRBJ2-7 few TRBV29-1 TGCCCCGGGACGGGAGACTACGAGCAGTACTTC CPGTGDYEQYF
. TRBJ2-3 . TRBV29-1 TGCAGCGCTGGAGGCGGCGCGCAGTATTTT CSAGGGAQYF
. TRBJ2-3 . TRBV20-1 TGCAGTGTTGGGAGCGGCCCCCAGAGCACAGATACGCAGTATTTT CSVGSGPQSTDTQYF